This T cell receptor beta chain appears in the sequencing data of a study of blood T cell repertoires in COVID-19 (dated by TCRdb to the early 2020s). With respect to the entire study: Samples from collaborators originated in the United States, Italy and Spain and spanned both the acute and convalescent phases of COVID-19. The material from the prospective study consisted of cDNA or gDNA derived from T cells, B-cell-depleted T cells, or PBMCs. The sample metadata nearly always contained a de-identified subject ID, COVID-19 status, age in years and sex. A freely available public database, intended as a resource for researchers studying the immune response to SARS-CoV-2, is where the repertoires were released. Where available, HLA class I and class II types were taken from metadata supplied by the sample provider and were not determined by assay-based typing. Subjects who had been exposed to COVID-19, were actively infected with it, or had recovered from it provided the deeply sampled blood TCRbeta repertoires that made up the dataset. The samples were drawn from the first 160 participants of the ongoing ImmuneRACE study and from 1,254 subjects provided by 6 global collaborators. Overall study outcomes, separate from this receptor: How much clinical and demographic metadata was included differed by source and by participant, and the metadata was provided uncurated.

TCRbeta CDR3 regions were amplified from genomic DNA using the immunoSEQ Assay, a bias-controlled multiplex PCR. Under the source paper's analysis protocol: The number of nucleated cells in each sample was estimated by amplification of reference gene primers within the assay. To quantify the absolute abundance of each unique TCRbeta CDR3 rearrangement, sequence reads were collapsed and filtered. For each sample, productive Simpson clonality was calculated as the square root of Simpson's diversity index across productive rearrangements. As stored in TCRdb, this immuneACCESS dataset retains in-frame rearrangements with V and J assigned. A fraction of the clones does not appear; measured against another copy, unresolved V genes explain less than half of the discrepancy, and the remainder lacks a known reason. V, J and clone size are taken as reported in that table, and D and trimming were inferred from the DNA itself. The sample table lists around 72,000 clones, about nine tenths of them with a count of one. The top ten hold 11% of the sample.

The collaborating institutions used their own protocols to collect whole blood in K2EDTA tubes. For TCRbeta analysis, collaborator samples were shipped as frozen whole blood, as isolated PBMCs, or as DNA extracted from either sample type. In regard to this clone: Its binding antigen is unknown. No per-base quality is available; no much larger clone lies one base away.

Its CDR3 holds 14 amino acids, cysteine through phenylalanine. Left in the record is the CDR3 DNA by itself, 42 bases read in frame from the first base. Trimming at the junction amounts to 5 bases on V and 5 bases on J, and the germline ends lie 15 bases apart. Looking up the germline V gene yields CDR1 KGHSH and CDR2 LQKENI. Sequencing was done on a sample of peripheral blood. This sequence uses TRBV18 and TRBJ1-1; tentative D gene TRBD1, with 5 bases matching. The TCR sequence derives from an older man with active or convalescent COVID-19. The CDR3 region has the sequence CASSETVVATEAFF. The DNA sequence is TGTGCCAGCTCAGAGACAGTGGTTGCTACTGAAGCTTTCTTT. Extended through the reference TRBV18 and TRBJ1-1 proteins, this CDR3 yields the full variable domain: NAGVMQNPRHLVRRRGQEARLRCSPMKGHSHVYWYRQLPEEGLKFMVYLQKENIIDESGMPKERFSAEFPKEGPSILRIQQVVRGDSAAYFCASSETVVATEAFFGQGTRLTVV.